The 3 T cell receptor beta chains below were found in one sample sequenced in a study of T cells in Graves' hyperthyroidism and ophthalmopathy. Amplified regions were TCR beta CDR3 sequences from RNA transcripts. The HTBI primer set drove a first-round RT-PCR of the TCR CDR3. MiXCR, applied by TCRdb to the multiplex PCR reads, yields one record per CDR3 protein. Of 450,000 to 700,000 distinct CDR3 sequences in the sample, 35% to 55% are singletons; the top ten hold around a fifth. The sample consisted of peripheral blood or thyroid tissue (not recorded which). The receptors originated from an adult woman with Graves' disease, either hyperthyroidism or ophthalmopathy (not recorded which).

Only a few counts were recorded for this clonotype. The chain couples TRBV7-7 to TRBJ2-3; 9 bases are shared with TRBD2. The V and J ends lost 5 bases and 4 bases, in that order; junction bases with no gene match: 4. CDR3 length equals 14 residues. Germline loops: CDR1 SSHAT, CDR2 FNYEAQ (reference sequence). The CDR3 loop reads CASSPSGIADTQYF. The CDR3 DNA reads TGTGCCAGCAGCCCTAGCGGGATCGCAGATACGCAGTATTTT. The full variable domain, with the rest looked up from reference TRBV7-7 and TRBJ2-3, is GAGVSQSPRYKVTKRGQDVTLRCDPISSHATLYWYQQALGQGPEFLTYFNYEAQPDKSGLPSDRFSAERPEGSISTLTIQRTEQRDSAMYRCASSPSGIADTQYFGPGTRLTVL.

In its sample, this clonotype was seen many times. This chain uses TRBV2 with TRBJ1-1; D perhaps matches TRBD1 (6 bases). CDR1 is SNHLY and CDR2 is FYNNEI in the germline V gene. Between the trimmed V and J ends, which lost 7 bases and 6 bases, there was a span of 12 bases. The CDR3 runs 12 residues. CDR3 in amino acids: CASNPDSPEAFF. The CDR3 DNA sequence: TGTGCCAGCAACCCGGACAGCCCTGAAGCTTTCTTT.

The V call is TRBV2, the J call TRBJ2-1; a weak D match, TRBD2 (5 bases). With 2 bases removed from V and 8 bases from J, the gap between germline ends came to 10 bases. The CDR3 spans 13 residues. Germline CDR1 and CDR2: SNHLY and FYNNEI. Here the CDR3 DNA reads TGTGCCAGCAGTGAACTTGAGGGAGATGAGCAGTTCTTC. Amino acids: CASSELEGDEQFF.